Each of the 30 T cell receptor beta chains below was sequenced from the same sample in a study of neurological immune-mediated disorders. Each CDR3 protein gets one entry after TCRdb re-called the 5' RACE reads with MiXCR. Of about 59,000 distinct CDR3 sequences listed, around 24% were seen once; the top ten hold 4.6%. The sample's time point: technical triplicate 2. Material for sequencing was PBMCs. The origin of the receptors is a man aged 55-75 years with HTLV-1-associated myelopathy (HAM/TSP).

This clonotype was seen a few times. The J gene is TRBJ2-7, the V gene TRBV5-1; D ambiguous. The V gene lost 2 bases and the J gene lost 2 bases, with 8 bases spanning the gap. Germline V gene lookup returns CDR1 SGHRS and CDR2 YFSETQ. The CDR3 spans 13 residues. CDR3 DNA sequence: TGCGCCAGCAGCTTAGCCAGTCCCTACGAGCAGTACTTC. Translation: CASSLASPYEQYF.

A few counts support this clonotype. V is TRBV7-2 and J is TRBJ2-7; TRBD2 matches 8 bases. J was trimmed by 2 bases and V by 4 bases; bases with no gene match: 7. The CDR3 length is 15 residues. The V gene's germline CDR1 is SGHTA and CDR2 FQGNSA. The CDR3 is CASSSGAGAPYEQYF. CDR3 DNA sequence: TGTGCCAGCAGCTCTGGAGCGGGAGCCCCCTACGAGCAGTACTTC.

This clonotype showed up many times. The chain joins TRBV24-1 to TRBJ2-1; D may be TRBD2 (7 bases). The germline V and J ends were trimmed by 1 base and 5 bases, with 14 bases remaining between them. CDR1 is KGHDR and CDR2 is SFDVKD in the germline V gene. This CDR3 contains 16 residues. CDR3 protein: CATSDLNRAGDNEQFF. The CDR3 region has the DNA TGTGCCACCAGTGATTTAAACAGGGCGGGGGACAATGAGCAGTTCTTC.

The rearrangement joins TRBV10-3 to TRBJ2-1; 7 bases fit TRBD2. Germline lookup yields CDR1 ENHRY and CDR2 SYGVKD. V lost 6 bases to trimming and J lost 4 bases; unmatched junction nucleotides: 3. The CDR3 contains 13 residues. The CDR3 region has the DNA TGTGCCATCAGAAGCGGGAAGTACAATGAGCAGTTCTTC. Translated, it gives CAIRSGKYNEQFF.

This clonotype was seen many times. This chain links TRBV5-1 with TRBJ1-1; the D gene is possibly TRBD1 (6 bases). The V end lost 4 bases, the J end lost 6 bases, and 16 bases lay between the germline ends. From germline, CDR1 is SGHRS and CDR2 YFSETQ. This CDR3 has 14 residues. CDR3 amino acids: CASSGNTGRSEAFF. The DNA of the CDR3 is TGCGCCAGCAGCGGTAACACAGGGAGATCTGAAGCTTTCTTT.

This clonotype was seen at least ten times. The CDR3 nucleotides are TGTGCCAGCAGCTGGGGGGTCGCCTCCTACAATGAGCAGTTCTTC. Its translation: CASSWGVASYNEQFF. The chain combines TRBV7-8 with TRBJ2-1, with TRBD2 as a possible D gene (6 bases). CDR1 SGHVS and CDR2 FQNEAQ come from the germline V gene. This CDR3 has 15 amino acids. The germline V and J ends were trimmed by 4 bases and 0 bases, with 10 bases remaining between them.

In this sample, this clonotype turned up many times. V is TRBV28 and J is TRBJ2-4; D is possibly TRBD1 (5 bases). This CDR3 spans 19 amino acids. CDR1 is MDHEN, CDR2 SYDVKM, per germline. V was clipped by 1 base and J by 2 bases, with 21 bases between them. DNA of the CDR3: TGTGCCAGCAGTTTATCCTGGTTGGCAGGGTCGATAACCAAAAACATTCAGTACTTC. Translating it yields CASSLSWLAGSITKNIQYF.

In nucleotides, the CDR3 is TGTGCCAGCTCACCCCGGACAGGGAGGAGTGAAAAACTGTTTTTT. Its translation is CASSPRTGRSEKLFF. The rearrangement joins TRBV18 to TRBJ1-4, with 8 nucleotides matching TRBD1. CDR1 is KGHSH, CDR2 LQKENI, per germline. The CDR3 runs 15 residues. V trimming: 3 bases; J trimming: 7 bases; junction bases outside the gene matches: 7.

This clonotype was seen ten or more times. This rearrangement joins TRBV20-1 to TRBJ1-2; D is unclear. CDR1 and CDR2 (germline): DFQATT, SNEGSKA (reference sequence). The CDR3 is 11 amino acids. Deletions cut 2 bases from V and 8 bases from J, with 9 bases between. Here the CDR3 reads CSARLGEGYTF. CDR3 bases: TGCAGTGCTAGACTCGGGGAAGGCTACACCTTC.

This clonotype was seen many times. This rearrangement joins TRBV29-1 to TRBJ1-5, with D possibly being TRBD1 (6 bases). This CDR3 comprises 13 residues. Trimming shortened V by 6 bases and J by 3 bases, and 12 bases separated the two germline ends. CDR1 is SQVTM and CDR2 is ANQGSEA in the germline V gene. The CDR3 region has the DNA TGCAGCGTGAGTACAGGGTTCAATCAGCCCCAGCATTTT. It translates to CSVSTGFNQPQHF.

V and J are TRBV10-3 and TRBJ2-3; 10 bases are shared with TRBD2. J was trimmed by 2 bases and V by 10 bases; bases with no gene match: 9. Per the germline V gene, CDR1 is ENHRY and CDR2 is SYGVKD. This CDR3 spans 15 amino acids. The chain's CDR3 is CASRGTSDSTDTQYF. CDR3 DNA sequence: TGTGCCAGTCGTGGGACTAGCGATTCCACAGATACGCAGTATTTT.

This clonotype was seen many times. The gene calls are TRBV20-1 and TRBJ2-2; TRBD2 aligns across 13 bases. The V segment lost 5 bases and the J segment 5 bases; nucleotides outside the gene matches: 11. Germline CDR1 reads DFQATT; CDR2 reads SNEGSKA (reference sequence). CDR3 length: 17 residues. The CDR3: CSAEGLAGMGGTGELFF. The CDR3, as DNA: TGCAGTGCTGAGGGACTAGCGGGAATGGGGGGAACCGGGGAGCTGTTTTTT.

This clonotype was observed many times. This chain links TRBV20-1 with TRBJ2-1; 8 bases align to TRBD2. This CDR3 comprises 15 residues. In germline, CDR1 is DFQATT, CDR2 SNEGSKA (reference sequence). V lost 2 bases, J lost 9 bases, and 12 bases stayed unmatched. CDR3 loop: CSARSSGTGVGEQFF. The CDR3 nucleotides read TGCAGTGCTAGAAGTAGCGGGACCGGGGTTGGTGAGCAGTTCTTC.

This clonotype was seen many times. A much larger clone lies one base from this, so it may be a read error. The V gene is TRBV5-5, the J gene TRBJ2-5, with 11 bases identical to TRBD2. Per the germline V gene, CDR1 is SGHKS and CDR2 is YYEKEE (reference sequence). J gave up 7 bases and V 4 bases, and 18 bases lay outside the gene matches. This CDR3 is 18 amino acids long. The CDR3 sequence is CASSKGTSGNQGFRTQYF. CDR3 nucleotides: TGTGCCAGCAGCAAAGGGACTAGCGGAAACCAGGGATTTCGGACCCAGTACTTC.

This clonotype has a count of ten or more. V usage is TRBV28 and J usage is TRBJ2-3; TRBD1 aligns across 7 bases. V lost 7 bases, J lost 1 base, and 5 bases stayed unmatched. There are 14 residues in the CDR3. Per germline, CDR1 MDHEN and CDR2 SYDVKM. The CDR3 region is CASISDRGTDTQYF. The CDR3 coding sequence is TGTGCCAGCATCTCTGACAGGGGCACAGATACGCAGTATTTT.

This clonotype was observed many times. The chain is built from TRBV28 and TRBJ2-5, with no clear D. Germline V CDR1 and CDR2: MDHEN, SYDVKM. Trimming took off 6 bases at V and 7 bases at J, with 15 bases between the two ends. This CDR3 spans 13 amino acids. CDR3 region: CASSPGLERTQYF. CDR3 coding DNA: TGTGCCAGCAGCCCCGGCCTGGAACGGACCCAGTACTTC.

The chain joins TRBV11-2 to TRBJ2-7; D possibly corresponds to TRBD2 (5 bases). CDR3 size: 12 residues. The V gene lost 6 bases and the J gene lost 6 bases, with 12 bases spanning the gap. Germline lookup yields CDR1 SGHAT and CDR2 FQNNGV. CDR3 sequence (DNA): TGTGCCAGCAGGGACTTTGTCTCCGAGCAGTACTTC. Residues: CASRDFVSEQYF.

This clonotype was seen at least ten times. This rearrangement joins TRBV5-1 to TRBJ2-3, with TRBD2 matching over 8 bases. There are 15 residues in the CDR3. Germline lookup yields CDR1 SGHRS and CDR2 YFSETQ. V lost 2 bases to trimming and J lost 1 base; unmatched junction nucleotides: 3. The CDR3 spells CASSFLAGRTDTQYF. DNA of the CDR3: TGCGCCAGCAGCTTCTTAGCGGGACGCACAGATACGCAGTATTTT.

This clonotype was seen repeatedly, ten times or more. The chain combines TRBV6-1 with TRBJ1-4; D not certain. The CDR3 has 15 residues. Germline assignment: CDR1 MNHNS and CDR2 SASEGT. V lost 2 bases and J lost 1, with 8 bases in between. As DNA, the CDR3 is TGTGCCAGCAGTGAAAGGGCCGGAACTAATGAAAAACTGTTTTTT. It specifies CASSERAGTNEKLFF.

The J gene is TRBJ2-1, the V gene TRBV5-1; 7 bases are shared with TRBD1. The CDR3 is 16 amino acids. The germline gives CDR1 SGHRS, CDR2 YFSETQ. V lost 5 bases, J lost 7 bases, and 15 bases stayed unmatched. The CDR3 region is CASSLSRPGGLNEQFF. Here the CDR3 DNA reads TGCGCCAGCAGTTTGTCTCGCCCAGGGGGTTTGAATGAGCAGTTCTTC.

In its sample, this clonotype was seen many times. The genes are TRBV7-2 and TRBJ2-7; D perhaps matches TRBD1 (6 bases). The CDR3 totals 16 residues. Per the germline V gene, CDR1 is SGHTA and CDR2 is FQGNSA. The V end lost 2 bases, the J end lost 0 bases, and 14 bases lay between the germline ends. The CDR3, as DNA: TGTGCCAGCAGCTTACTGTCGACAGGAGCCTCCTACGAGCAGTACTTC. As protein: CASSLLSTGASYEQYF.

This clonotype has at least ten counts. The rearrangement uses TRBV12-3 or TRBV12-4 and TRBJ2-1; D uncertain. This CDR3 is 15 amino acids long. V lost 6 bases and J 0 bases, leaving 12 bases between the germline ends. CDR3 in amino acids: CASSTLIASYNEQFF. Written as DNA, the CDR3 is TGTGCCAGCAGCACTTTAATCGCCTCCTACAATGAGCAGTTCTTC.

The genes are TRBV5-5 and TRBJ2-3; unclear D gene. With 1 base removed from V and 2 bases from J, the gap between germline ends came to 8 bases. The CDR3 covers 14 residues. Germline CDR1 and CDR2: SGHKS and YYEKEE (reference sequence). This chain's CDR3 is CASSLFAATDTQYF. DNA of the CDR3: TGTGCCAGCAGCTTGTTTGCGGCCACAGATACGCAGTATTTT.

The chain has TRBV3-1 and TRBJ1-2, with 7 bases fitting TRBD1. This CDR3 contains 13 residues. Germline values: CDR1 LGHDT, CDR2 YNNKEL (reference sequence). Losses at the gene ends were 6 bases for V and 2 bases for J; bases not matched to a gene: 3. CDR3 region: CASRMGQNYGYTF. DNA of the CDR3: TGTGCCAGCAGGATGGGACAGAACTATGGCTACACCTTC.

At least ten counts were recorded for this clonotype. The chain uses TRBV12-3 or TRBV12-4 and TRBJ2-1; weak D call: TRBD2 (6 bases). The CDR3 loop spans 18 amino acids. Trimming removed 4 bases at V and 0 bases at J, with 19 bases between. CDR3 amino acids: CASSSQLRGRSSYNEQFF. The CDR3 DNA reads TGTGCCAGCAGTTCCCAACTGAGAGGGAGGAGCTCCTACAATGAGCAGTTCTTC.

This clonotype was counted at least ten times. The chain combines TRBV10-3 with TRBJ1-1; 7 nucleotides align to TRBD1. CDR1 ENHRY and CDR2 SYGVKD come from the germline V gene. The CDR3 contains 14 residues. With V trimmed by 4 bases and J by 6 bases, 8 bases remained unmatched. The CDR3: CAISGVRGTAEAFF. CDR3 nucleotides: TGTGCCATCAGTGGGGTCAGGGGGACCGCTGAAGCTTTCTTT.

This clonotype was seen many times. This chain uses TRBV25-1 with TRBJ2-5, with D uncertain. The germline V gene has CDR1 MGHDK and CDR2 SYGVNS. The CDR3 runs 11 residues. Deletions cut 8 bases from V and 7 bases from J, with 11 bases between. The CDR3 loop is CASRNSGTQYF. The CDR3 nucleotides read TGTGCCAGCCGGAATTCAGGGACCCAGTACTTC.

At least ten counts were recorded for this clonotype. The V gene is TRBV7-8, the J gene TRBJ2-5, with D maybe TRBD2 (6 bases). The V gene's germline CDR1 is SGHVS and CDR2 FQNEAQ. V dropped 7 bases and J dropped 1 base, with 22 bases sitting between them. The CDR3 is 17 amino acids. The DNA for the CDR3 is TGTGCCAGCAAAGGGGCTATAGGATGGGGACTCCAAGAGACCCAGTACTTC. Residues: CASKGAIGWGLQETQYF.

This chain joins TRBV18 and TRBJ2-7; maybe TRBD1 (5 bases). CDR3 length equals 14 residues. From germline, CDR1 is KGHSH and CDR2 LQKENI. V was cut by 3 bases and J by 5 bases, with 14 bases left in between. As DNA, the CDR3 is TGTGCCAGCTCACCTAGGACACAATCCCACGAGCAGTACTTC. Translation gives CASSPRTQSHEQYF.

The chain carries TRBV4-1 and TRBJ2-5; D may be TRBD1 or TRBD2 (5 bases each). The germline V gene has CDR1 MGHRA and CDR2 YSYEKL. V was shortened by 2 bases and J by 3 bases, with 13 bases between the two germline ends. The CDR3 length is 15 residues. The DNA of the CDR3 is TGCGCCAGCAGCCAAATCCCCGGGGCCAAAGAGACCCAGTACTTC. This gives the protein CASSQIPGAKETQYF.